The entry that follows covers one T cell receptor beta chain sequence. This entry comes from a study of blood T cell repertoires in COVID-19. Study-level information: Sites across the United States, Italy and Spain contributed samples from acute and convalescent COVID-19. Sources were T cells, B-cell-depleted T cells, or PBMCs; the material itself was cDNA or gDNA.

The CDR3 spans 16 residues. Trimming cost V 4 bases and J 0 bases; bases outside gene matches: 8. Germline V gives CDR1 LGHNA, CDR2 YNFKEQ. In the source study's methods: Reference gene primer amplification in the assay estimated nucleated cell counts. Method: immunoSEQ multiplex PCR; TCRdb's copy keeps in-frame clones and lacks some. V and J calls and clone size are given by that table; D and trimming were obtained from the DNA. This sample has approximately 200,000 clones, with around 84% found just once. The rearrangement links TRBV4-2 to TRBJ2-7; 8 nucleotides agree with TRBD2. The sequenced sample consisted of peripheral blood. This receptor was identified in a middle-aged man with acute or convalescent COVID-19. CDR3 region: CASSRGAGANSYEQYF. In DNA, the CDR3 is TGTGCCAGCAGCCGCGGAGCGGGGGCTAACTCCTACGAGCAGTACTTC.